This T cell receptor beta chain derives from a study of T cells in Graves' hyperthyroidism and ophthalmopathy. Whole-study results and caveats: In blood, most of the thyroid clonotypes expanded above 0.001 were also present.

RNA transcripts provided the source from which TCR beta CDR3 regions were amplified. The primer set for the first-round RT-PCR of the TCR CDR3 was HTBI. TCRdb analysed the multiplex PCR reads with MiXCR anew, one entry per CDR3 protein. The sample holds around 210,000 distinct CDR3 sequences, around 17% seen once. With V trimmed by 4 bases and J by 7 bases, 8 bases remained unmatched. In germline, CDR1 is KGHDR, CDR2 SFDVKD. This CDR3 region has 16 residues. Uncontrolled infection, other autoimmune disease, pregnancy or lactation disqualified patients from enrolment. The diagnostic basis comprised clinical symptoms, serum thyroxine and TRAb, thyroid ultrasound and orbital computed tomography. The source of the PBMCs was around 10 ml of fresh peripheral blood. Turning to this clonotype: Its matching antigen is unknown.

Sequencing input: blood. The V gene is TRBV24-1, the J gene TRBJ2-2; 10 bases align to TRBD1. The receptor was isolated from a woman aged 50 to 60 with Graves' hyperthyroidism. The DNA of the CDR3 is TGTGCCACCAGTGAGGGGGACAGGGGCGCTAGCGGGGAGCTGTTTTTT. It translates to CATSEGDRGASGELFF.